Here is one T cell receptor (beta chain) with its context. Profiling relied on immunoSEQ multiplex PCR, and the TCRdb table lists in-frame clones only, not all of them. The sample carries 2 million to 2.5 million clones, 95% recorded once. The CDR3 extends over 14 amino acids. CDR1 and CDR2 (germline): LNHDA, SQIVND (reference sequence). Trimming left V 1 base short and J 1 base short, with 7 bases between. The record originates from a study of shared clonotypes between healthy human individuals. The sequenced sample was naive CD4+ T cells sorted from blood. Subset defined: CD45RA+ positively selected. This TCR came from a man between 18 and 29 years old in good health. The gene calls are TRBV19 and TRBJ1-2, with a possible D match to TRBD1 (5 bases). The CDR3 region is CASSIGDGNYGYTF. For the CDR3, the DNA is TGTGCCAGTAGTATAGGGGACGGTAACTATGGCTACACCTTC.